This section outlines one T cell receptor beta chain sequence together with its context. As yet, its antigen is unknown. The data originate from a study of cytomegalovirus exposure and HLA in healthy donors. Findings of the study overall: What a later analysis reportedly showed was that an Asian-associated ancestry cluster had fewer N-insertions than the roughly 670-donor mean.

PCR used 60 Vbeta primers and 13 Jbeta primers. Data came from immunoSEQ multiplex PCR; TCRdb stores just in-frame clones and leaves some out. The table records fewer than 250,000 clones, approximately 90% of them present only once. The germline V gene encodes CDR1 SGHRS and CDR2 YFSETQ. CDR3 length: 14 residues. Trimming at V came to 0 bases and at J to 4 bases, leaving 3 bases not matched to a gene. This chain joins TRBV5-1 and TRBJ1-1; 7 bases map to TRBD1. Sample: PBMCs. The sequence came from a boy between 2 and 10 years old in good health and CMV-seronegative. DNA for the CDR3: TGCGCCAGCAGCTTGGAACAGGGGTTCACTGAAGCTTTCTTT. Its protein product is CASSLEQGFTEAFF.